These T cell receptor beta chains were read from a single sample in a study of human T cells and chemical hapten exposure. TCRdb called the RACE reads again in MiXCR, with one record for every CDR3 protein. The table records some 340,000 distinct CDR3 sequences, around 7% of them present only once. Sequenced here: whole blood, sampled in connection with sensitization to the hapten diphenylcyclopropenone (DPC). The receptor source for this set is a woman aged 18-29 years with alopecia areata. Some clones in this sample may be carry-over from other donors' samples. CDR3s include the opening cysteine and the closing phenylalanine or tryptophan. D genes are given only for firm matches. Expanded clones get a size class; other rows say once, few or many, or leave the size out.

cdr3_aa: CSARDSRAQPQHF; cdr3_nt: TGCAGTGCTAGAGATTCTAGGGCCCAGCCCCAGCATTTT; j_call: TRBJ1-5; d_call: NA; clone_size: NA; v_call: TRBV20-1
cdr3_aa: CSVRQGEWETQYF; cdr3_nt: TGCAGCGTTCGACAGGGGGAATGGGAGACCCAGTACTTC; j_call: TRBJ2-5; d_call: TRBD1; clone_size: few; v_call: TRBV29-1
cdr3_aa: CASSRDLSTDTQYF; cdr3_nt: TGTGCCAGCAGCCGGGACCTGAGCACAGATACGCAGTATTTT; j_call: TRBJ2-3; d_call: NA; clone_size: many; v_call: TRBV7-8
cdr3_aa: CASSLTDSPLHF; cdr3_nt: TGTGCCAGCAGTCTTACTGATTCACCCCTCCACTTT; j_call: TRBJ1-6; d_call: NA; clone_size: many; v_call: TRBV6-2/TRBV6-3
cdr3_aa: CSVDGPFRDTQYF; cdr3_nt: TGCAGCGTTGATGGACCGTTCAGAGATACGCAGTATTTT; j_call: TRBJ2-3; d_call: NA; clone_size: many; v_call: TRBV29-1
cdr3_aa: CASSRSYEQYF; cdr3_nt: TGTGCCAGCAGCCGGAGCTACGAGCAGTACTTC; j_call: TRBJ2-7; d_call: NA; clone_size: many; v_call: TRBV6-6
cdr3_aa: CASSSGGNEQFF; cdr3_nt: TGTGCCAGCAGTTCAGGGGGCAATGAGCAGTTCTTC; j_call: TRBJ2-1; d_call: TRBD1; clone_size: few; v_call: TRBV7-2
cdr3_aa: CAISDLAGINPNTGELFF; cdr3_nt: TGTGCCATCAGTGATCTAGCGGGGATTAATCCGAACACCGGGGAGCTGTTTTTT; j_call: TRBJ2-2; d_call: TRBD2; clone_size: NA; v_call: TRBV10-3
cdr3_aa: CASSLEDRVHEQYF; cdr3_nt: TGTGCCAGCAGCTTAGAGGACAGGGTCCACGAGCAGTACTTC; j_call: TRBJ2-7; d_call: TRBD1; clone_size: few; v_call: TRBV7-9
cdr3_aa: CASSYSGVFNFYGYTF; cdr3_nt: TGTGCCAGCAGTTACTCCGGCGTCTTCAATTTTTATGGCTACACCTTC; j_call: TRBJ1-2; d_call: NA; clone_size: few; v_call: TRBV6-5